The source of this TCR beta chain is a study of T-cell memory formation after mild COVID-19. Study as a whole: Among the donors, TCR clusters were largely specific to each donor.

Study outcomes and limitations: Contracting CD4+ clones were located mainly in CM and EM, and CD8+ clones in EMRA.

Points on this clonotype: The antigen is undetermined.

V was trimmed by 1 base and J by 0 bases, leaving 14 bases between them. Germline V CDR1 and CDR2: SGHRS, YFSETQ. The CDR3 is 17 amino acids. TCR alpha and TCR beta cDNA libraries carrying sample barcodes and UMIs came from 5'RACE with constant-segment primers. TCRdb processed the 5' RACE reads anew with MiXCR; each CDR3 protein has one entry. The sample contains roughly 350,000 distinct CDR3 sequences, over 25% of which appear only once. The chain links TRBV5-1 to TRBJ1-3, with a weak D call TRBD1 (6 bases). The sequencing sample was made of PBMCs or a T cell subset sorted from them (not recorded which). The sequence was obtained from an adult woman who had mild COVID-19 (a few samples of this study predate the infection). Cell type and time point are not known. The CDR3 DNA sequence: TGCGCCAGCAGCTTGTATTCAGGGGCCGACTCTGGAAACACCATATATTTT. As protein: CASSLYSGADSGNTIYF.